This passage covers 3 T cell receptor beta chains from one sample sequenced in a study of response to subunit inactivated influenza vaccine. TCRdb fed the RT-PCR reads into MiXCR, producing one record per CDR3 protein. The data hold hundreds of thousands of distinct CDR3 sequences, with less than 20% observed a single time. The starting material was PBMCs from blood, obtained 5 to 6 days after vaccination. The origin of the receptors is a man aged 50 or older who received an inactivated influenza vaccine.

V gene TRBV5-8 combines with J gene TRBJ1-2, with no clear D. V was clipped by 5 bases and J by 9 bases, with 8 bases between them. The length of the CDR3 is 10 residues. Germline loops: CDR1 SGHTS, CDR2 YDEGEE. CDR3 sequence: CASSPPSYTF. DNA for the CDR3: TGTGCCAGCAGTCCTCCGAGCTACACCTTC.

This chain connects TRBV5-1 to TRBJ2-1; unclear D gene. In germline, CDR1 is SGHRS, CDR2 YFSETQ. Trimming shortened V by 4 bases and J by 7 bases, and 12 bases separated the two germline ends. CDR3 length equals 13 residues. CDR3 sequence (DNA): TGCGCCAGCAGCGTTCCTGGGGTTAATGAGCAGTTCTTC. As protein: CASSVPGVNEQFF.

The chain has TRBV10-3 and TRBJ2-6; TRBD1 matches at 8 bases. CDR1 ENHRY and CDR2 SYGVKD come from the germline V gene. The ends lost 1 base at V and 2 bases at J; junction bases unmatched: 1. This CDR3 has 16 amino acids. Here the CDR3 DNA reads TGTGCCATCAGTGAGTTACAGGGGGCTGGGGCCAACGTCCTGACTTTC. The encoded protein is CAISELQGAGANVLTF.